This T cell receptor (beta chain) was observed in a study of siplizumab effects on memory and regulatory T cells. Whole-study results and caveats: Apparently more diverse than memory cells, naive T cells also seemed major alloresponse contributors. Sequences below about 10^-5 frequency were poorly captured, and few alloreactive clones mapped to unstimulated subsets.

Profiled with immunoSEQ multiplex PCR; TCRdb holds only in-frame clones, not every one. The sample shows over 100,000 clones, roughly 92% of them seen only once. CDR3 length: 15 amino acids. The ends lost 4 bases at V and 8 bases at J; junction bases unmatched: 14. Germline V gene lookup returns CDR1 SGHRS and CDR2 YFSETQ. A remark on this clone: Its antigen remains unknown.

This clonotype was obtained from a human donor in good health. This chain joins TRBV5-1 and TRBJ1-2; 7 bases align to TRBD1. The sample taken for sequencing was Tregs sorted from blood. The CDR3 nucleotides read TGCGCCAGCAGCCCCCGCACGACAGGGCCTGGGGGCTACACCTTC. This gives the protein CASSPRTTGPGGYTF.